Listed below are T cell receptor beta chains from one sample, sequenced in a study of blood T cell repertoires in COVID-19. Clones were read by immunoSEQ multiplex PCR, and TCRdb kept only the in-frame ones, dropping some. This sample carries roughly 28,000 clones, approximately 90% of them seen once, and the ten largest clones take 2.8%. The sequencing input was peripheral blood. These receptors were obtained from a human donor in a cohort sampled during active COVID-19. Both conserved end residues are part of each CDR3. The order of the fields is V gene, J gene, D gene, clone size, CDR3 DNA, CDR3 protein. A D gene is named only where the DNA matches it firmly. Expanded clones are given a class, and other clones once, few, many or no size at all.

>TRBV5-4|TRBJ2-5|TRBD2|-
TGTGCCAGCAGCTTATCTAGCGGAGAGACCCAGTACTTC
CASSLSSGETQYF
>TRBV15|TRBJ2-7|-|once
TGTGCCACCAGCAGAGAGGCGGTTTCCTACGAGCAGTACTTC
CATSREAVSYEQYF
>TRBV9|TRBJ2-3|-|-
TGTGCCAGCAGACGGTCGGAGTCAGATACGCAGTATTTT
CASRRSESDTQYF
>TRBV3-1/TRBV3-2|TRBJ2-5|TRBD2|-
TGTGCCAGCAGCCAAGATCCCCCGGGACTAGCGGGGGGGCTGAAGACCCAGTACTTC
CASSQDPPGLAGGLKTQYF
>TRBV12-3/TRBV12-4|TRBJ1-5|-|-
TGTGCCAGCAGTTTTCGGGGTGATCAGCCCCAGCATTTT
CASSFRGDQPQHF
>TRBV5-6|TRBJ1-5|-|once
TGTGCCAGCAGCGCCCCCAGGCGGGCGACCGGTAGCAATCAGCCCCAGCATTTT
CASSAPRRATGSNQPQHF
>TRBV10-1|TRBJ1-2|TRBD1|-
TGCGCCAGCAGCCGGGACAGGGGCCTTGGCTACACCTTC
CASSRDRGLGYTF
>TRBV5-5|TRBJ2-3|-|-
TGTGCCAGCAGCAAGCCGAACCGGACAGAGAAGGATAGCACAGATACGCAGTATTTT
CASSKPNRTEKDSTDTQYF
>TRBV27|TRBJ1-4|-|once
TGTGCCAGCAGTTTAAGATGGGGAGGGGTAACGGGGAGAAAACTGTTTTTT
CASSLRWGGVTGRKLFF
>TRBV5-5|TRBJ2-7|TRBD1|-
TGTGCCAGCAGCTCCTCGCGACAGGGAAGCTCCTACGAGCAGTACTTC
CASSSSRQGSSYEQYF
>TRBV4-1|TRBJ1-3|-|-
TGCGCCAGCAGCCAAACAGGGCTTGGAAACACCATATATTTT
CASSQTGLGNTIYF
>TRBV9|TRBJ1-4|-|-
TGTGCCAGCAGCGTTGGCTGGCAGACAACTAATGAAAAACTGTTTTTT
CASSVGWQTTNEKLFF
>TRBV25-1|TRBJ1-2|TRBD1|few
TGTGCCAGCAGTGAATTAAACAGGGGATACGGCTACACCTTC
CASSELNRGYGYTF
>TRBV9|TRBJ1-3|TRBD1|-
TGTGCCAGCAGCGGACAGGGGGTCGCTGGAAACACCATATATTTT
CASSGQGVAGNTIYF
>TRBV5-1|TRBJ2-3|-|few
TGCGCCAGCAGCTCAACGGACAACACAGATACGCAGTATTTT
CASSSTDNTDTQYF
>TRBV5-1|TRBJ1-1|-|-
TGCGCCAGCAGCTTGGGGGCTCCGGAGGGGACTGAAGCTTTCTTT
CASSLGAPEGTEAFF
>TRBV19|TRBJ1-5|-|-
TGTGCCAGTAGTACCCCGGACAGCTATAGCAATCAGCCCCAGCATTTT
CASSTPDSYSNQPQHF
>TRBV7-2|TRBJ2-1|-|once
TGTGCCAGCAGCTTTTGGGGGGGCGAGAATGAGCAGTTCTTC
CASSFWGGENEQFF
>TRBV6-2/TRBV6-3|TRBJ2-1|TRBD2|-
TGTGCCAGCAGTTACGGACTAGCGGGGGGCGGCTACAATGAGCAGTTCTTC
CASSYGLAGGGYNEQFF
>TRBV2|TRBJ1-5|-|-
TGTGCCAGCAGCCAGATCCTGAATCAGCCCCAGCATTTT
CASSQILNQPQHF
>TRBV7-8|TRBJ1-4|-|once
TGTGCCAGCAGCCCCAGGCAGAGTCCAACTAATGAAAAACTGTTTTTT
CASSPRQSPTNEKLFF
>TRBV4-1|TRBJ1-3|-|-
TGCGCCAGCAGCCAATTGTGGGCGTCCTCTGGAAACACCATATATTTT
CASSQLWASSGNTIYF
>TRBV2|TRBJ2-1|TRBD2|-
TGTGCCAGCAGCAAAGGACTAGCACAAGGCAATGAGCAGTTCTTC
CASSKGLAQGNEQFF
>TRBV4-1|TRBJ2-7|TRBD1|-
TGCGCCAGCAGCCAGATCTCCGGGACAGTCTCCTACGAGCAGTACTTC
CASSQISGTVSYEQYF
>TRBV7-8|TRBJ2-1|TRBD2|-
TGTGCCAGCAGCCCGGGACTACCCTCCTACAATGAGCAGTTCTTC
CASSPGLPSYNEQFF
>TRBV19|TRBJ2-1|TRBD2|-
TGTGCCAGTAGTATGAGTTGGTGGGAGGGCCCCCGCGATGAGCAGTTCTTC
CASSMSWWEGPRDEQFF
>TRBV6-5|TRBJ2-1|-|-
TGTGCCAGCAGTTACGGGCCATGGCGGGGTAATAATGAGCAGTTCTTC
CASSYGPWRGNNEQFF
>TRBV6-5|TRBJ2-7|TRBD1|-
TGTGCCAGCAGCCGGGACAGGTCTTCCTACGAGCAGTACTTC
CASSRDRSSYEQYF
>TRBV10-1|TRBJ2-3|-|-
TGCGCCAGCAGTGATGGGGGCAGCACAGATACGCAGTATTTT
CASSDGGSTDTQYF
>TRBV27|TRBJ2-1|TRBD2|-
TGTGCCAGCAGTTTATGTCTAGCGGGGTACTACAATGAGCAGTTCTTC
CASSLCLAGYYNEQFF
>TRBV5-1|TRBJ1-5|TRBD1|-
TGCGCCAGCAGCCTGGGACAGGGAGAAACCCAGCCCCAGCATTTT
CASSLGQGETQPQHF
>TRBV2|TRBJ2-4|-|-
TGTGCCAGCAGTGAAGCTAGCGGAGGGGCCAAGTACTTC
CASSEASGGAKYF
>TRBV5-1|TRBJ1-1|-|-
TGCGCCAGCAGCCCACAGGCACGTGGGGCTGTAGACACTGAAGCTTTCTTT
CASSPQARGAVDTEAFF
>TRBV27|TRBJ1-6|TRBD1|-
TGTGCCAGCAGTCCATGGACAGGGGGTTTGTCACCCCTCCACTTT
CASSPWTGGLSPLHF
>TRBV29-1|TRBJ2-5|-|-
TGCAGCGTTGCTTACCAAGAGACCCAGTACTTC
CSVAYQETQYF